The rows below give T cell receptor beta chains drawn from one sample of a study of shared clonotypes between healthy human individuals. The protocol was immunoSEQ multiplex PCR, while the TCRdb copy is restricted to in-frame clones and leaves out a portion. This table holds some 1 million clones, around 74% found once. Sequencing was performed on memory CD4+ T cells sorted from blood. The receptors shown here come from a man between 18 and 35 years old in good health. The conserved cysteine and the conserved F or W are not part of the CDR3 here. The D gene is left open where the match is weak.

CDR3 protein: ASSPTDSGANVLT
J gene: TRBJ2-6
D gene: NA
V gene: TRBV6-1

CDR3 protein: ASSQDLAGGYGETQY
J gene: TRBJ2-5
D gene: TRBD2
V gene: TRBV4-2

CDR3 protein: ASSPPAGGGYEQY
J gene: TRBJ2-7
D gene: TRBD2
V gene: TRBV18

CDR3 protein: ASSPSQDRGLHEQF
J gene: TRBJ2-1
D gene: TRBD1
V gene: TRBV5-4

CDR3 protein: ASSLDGAGSSYEQY
J gene: TRBJ2-7
D gene: NA
V gene: TRBV7-2

CDR3 protein: ASSESGATTDTQY
J gene: TRBJ2-3
D gene: NA
V gene: TRBV25-1

CDR3 protein: ASSQVYGRLGKNIQY
J gene: TRBJ2-4
D gene: NA
V gene: TRBV4-3

CDR3 protein: ASSPDRGASSPLH
J gene: TRBJ1-6
D gene: NA
V gene: TRBV19

CDR3 protein: ASSLRGLAGHEQY
J gene: TRBJ2-7
D gene: TRBD2
V gene: TRBV5-6

CDR3 protein: ASRSEQGRGGELF
J gene: TRBJ2-2
D gene: TRBD1
V gene: TRBV10-2